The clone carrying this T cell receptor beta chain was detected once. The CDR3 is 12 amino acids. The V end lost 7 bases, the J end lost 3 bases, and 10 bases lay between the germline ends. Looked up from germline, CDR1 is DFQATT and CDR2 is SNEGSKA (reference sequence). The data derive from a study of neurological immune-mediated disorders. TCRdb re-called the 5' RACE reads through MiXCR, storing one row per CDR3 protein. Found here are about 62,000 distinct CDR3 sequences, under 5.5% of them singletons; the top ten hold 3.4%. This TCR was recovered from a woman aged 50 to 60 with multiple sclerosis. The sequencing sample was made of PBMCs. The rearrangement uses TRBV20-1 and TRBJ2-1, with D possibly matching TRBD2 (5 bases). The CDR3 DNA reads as TGCAGTGTTCGGGGAGACTACAATGAGCAGTTCTTC. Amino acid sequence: CSVRGDYNEQFF.